This TCR beta chain stems from a study of control samples from healthy donors and cancer patients. Generated by immunoSEQ multiplex PCR, the TCRdb table keeps only in-frame clones and is missing some. The sample has around 170,000 clones; around 89% are singletons. Between the trimmed V and J ends, which lost 4 bases and 5 bases, there was a span of 7 bases. This CDR3 is built from 12 residues. Germline V gene lookup returns CDR1 MNHEY and CDR2 SVGAGI. This chain joins TRBV6-5 and TRBJ2-3; D is uncertain. The clonotype was recovered from a woman aged 45 to 65 in good health. The sequencing input was blood. This CDR3 is CASSSLGDTQYF. CDR3 nucleotide sequence: TGTGCCAGCAGTTCGTTAGGAGATACGCAGTATTTT.